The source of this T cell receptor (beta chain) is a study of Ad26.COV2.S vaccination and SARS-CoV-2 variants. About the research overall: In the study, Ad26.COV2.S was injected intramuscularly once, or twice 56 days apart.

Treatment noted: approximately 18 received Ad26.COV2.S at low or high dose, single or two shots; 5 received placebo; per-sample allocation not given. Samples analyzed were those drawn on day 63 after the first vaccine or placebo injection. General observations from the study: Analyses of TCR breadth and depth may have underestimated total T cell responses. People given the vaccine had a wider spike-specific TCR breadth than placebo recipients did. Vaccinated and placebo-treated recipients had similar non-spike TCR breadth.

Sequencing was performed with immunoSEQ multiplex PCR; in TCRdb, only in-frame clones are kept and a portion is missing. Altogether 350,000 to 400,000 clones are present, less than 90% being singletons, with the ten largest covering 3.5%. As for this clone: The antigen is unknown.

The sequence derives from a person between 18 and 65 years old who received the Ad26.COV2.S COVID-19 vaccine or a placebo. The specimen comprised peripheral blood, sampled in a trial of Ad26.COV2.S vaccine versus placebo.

DNA for the CDR3: TGTGCCAGCAGAGGGACAGAGTCTGGAAACACCATATATTTT. Amino acids: CASRGTESGNTIYF. The chain uses TRBV6-5 and TRBJ1-3; TRBD1 matches 7 bases. With V trimmed by 6 bases and J by 1 base, 3 bases remained unmatched. This CDR3 is built from 14 residues. Germline values: CDR1 MNHEY, CDR2 SVGAGI.